The 21 T cell receptor beta chains listed next were all sequenced from one sample in a study of blood T cell repertoires in COVID-19. The data were produced by immunoSEQ multiplex PCR, yet TCRdb's version contains in-frame clones alone and is incomplete. The repertoire holds some 110,000 clones, 84% seen once, with 26% in the top ten. The sample consisted of peripheral blood. Receptors were obtained from a man aged 55 to 70 with acute or convalescent COVID-19.

V gene TRBV29-1 combines with J gene TRBJ2-1; 7 nucleotides agree with TRBD2. The CDR3 is 17 residues long. Germline V gene lookup returns CDR1 SQVTM and CDR2 ANQGSEA. V lost 5 bases and J lost 2; bases outside the gene matches: 15. CDR3 DNA: TGCAGCGTTCCGGGGGGTCAGCTCCTAGACGCCTACAATGAGCAGTTCTTC. Its translation is CSVPGGQLLDAYNEQFF.

This chain links TRBV7-8 with TRBJ1-5; D possibly corresponds to TRBD1 (6 bases). V was clipped by 6 bases and J by 4 bases, with 19 bases between them. This CDR3 is built from 16 residues. Germline V gene sequence: CDR1 SGHVS, CDR2 FQNEAQ. The CDR3 DNA reads TGTGCCAGCAGTTTATACCGGACAGCCTCAAATCAGCCCCAGCATTTT. Translating it yields CASSLYRTASNQPQHF.

The chain has TRBV27 and TRBJ1-6; D is unclear. Trimming took 6 bases from V and 8 from J, leaving 17 bases between them. This CDR3 is 15 amino acids long. Germline V lookup: CDR1 MNHEY, CDR2 SMNVEV (reference sequence). In DNA, the CDR3 is TGTGCCAGCAGCTTACCGGGAAGAAGGGATTCACCCCTCCACTTT. Its translation is CASSLPGRRDSPLHF.

Comments on this clone: The same CDR3 is also encoded by other DNA sequences in this sample. The gene calls are TRBV5-1 and TRBJ1-1; 8 bases fit TRBD1. CDR1 is SGHRS and CDR2 is YFSETQ in the germline V gene. V gave up 4 bases and J gave up 5 bases; unmatched junction bases: 7. The CDR3 extends over 14 amino acids. CDR3 DNA sequence: TGCGCCAGCAGCGCCGGACAGGGAGGAACTGAAGCTTTCTTT. It encodes CASSAGQGGTEAFF. Looking up the rest from reference TRBV5-1 and TRBJ1-1 gives the full variable domain: KAGVTQTPRYLIKTRGQQVTLSCSPISGHRSVSWYQQTPGQGLQFLFEYFSETQRNKGNFPGRFSGRQFSNSRSEMNVSTLELGDSALYLCASSAGQGGTEAFFGQGTRLTVV.

The V and J genes are TRBV27 and TRBJ2-7; D remains ambiguous. This CDR3 has 13 residues. The V gene's germline CDR1 is MNHEY and CDR2 SMNVEV (reference sequence). Trimming shortened V by 0 bases and J by 7 bases, and 10 bases separated the two germline ends. CDR3: CASSLSPIREQYF. CDR3 coding DNA: TGTGCCAGCAGTTTATCTCCCATTCGGGAGCAGTACTTC.

The V call is TRBV5-1, the J call TRBJ1-4; D is unclear. The CDR3 spans 16 residues. The germline gives CDR1 SGHRS, CDR2 YFSETQ. Between the trimmed V and J ends, which lost 6 bases and 1 base, there was a span of 16 bases. DNA for the CDR3: TGCGCCAGCACATACGAAATCGGTCAAACTAATGAAAAACTGTTTTTT. It specifies CASTYEIGQTNEKLFF.

V is TRBV5-4 and J is TRBJ1-1; D unresolved. Germline lookup yields CDR1 SGHNT and CDR2 YYREEE (reference sequence). CDR3 size: 13 residues. V was clipped by 1 base and J by 4 bases, with 8 bases between them. As DNA, the CDR3 is TGTGCCAGCAGCTTGTGGGCAGGCACTGAAGCTTTCTTT. This sequence encodes CASSLWAGTEAFF. The full variable domain, its missing parts supplied by reference TRBV5-4 and TRBJ1-1, is ETGVTQSPTHLIKTRGQQVTLRCSSQSGHNTVSWYQQALGQGPQFIFQYYREEENGRGNFPPRFSGLQFPNYSSELNVNALELDDSALYLCASSLWAGTEAFFGQGTRLTVV.

This sequence joins TRBV15 and TRBJ2-1; 9 bases match TRBD2. Germline lookup yields CDR1 LNHNV and CDR2 YYDKDF (reference sequence). The V and J ends lost 3 bases and 7 bases, in that order; junction bases with no gene match: 10. The CDR3 has 16 residues. The CDR3 region is CATSRTAGGPRNEQFF. The CDR3 bases are TGTGCCACCAGCAGGACGGCGGGAGGGCCCCGAAATGAGCAGTTCTTC.

The chain has TRBV9 and TRBJ2-5; 8 bases are a match to TRBD1. With 4 bases clipped from V and 10 bases from J, the junction kept 12 bases outside the gene matches. The CDR3 totals 14 residues. Germline CDR1 and CDR2: SGDLS and YYNGEE. The CDR3 spells CASSRTGPTWDQYF. The CDR3 region has the DNA TGTGCCAGCAGCCGGACAGGGCCCACTTGGGACCAGTACTTC.

This clone was recorded only once. The DNA for the CDR3 is TGCGCCAGCAGCCAAGGAAACTATATTCCAGATACGCAGTATTTT. Its protein product is CASSQGNYIPDTQYF. The chain has TRBV4-3 and TRBJ2-3; D remains unclear. This CDR3 contains 15 residues. CDR1 and CDR2 from the germline V gene are LGHNA and YSLEER. The V end lost 1 base, the J end lost 4 bases, and 12 bases lay between the germline ends.

The chain combines TRBV5-1 with TRBJ2-3; no reliable D call. Germline loops: CDR1 SGHRS, CDR2 YFSETQ. The V end was cut by 0 bases, the J end by 2 bases, with 10 bases between. The CDR3 length is 15 residues. CDR3: CASSLVPGVTDTQYF. CDR3 DNA sequence: TGCGCCAGCAGCTTGGTCCCGGGTGTCACAGATACGCAGTATTTT.

This rearrangement joins TRBV28 to TRBJ2-2; D is undetermined. Germline assignment: CDR1 MDHEN and CDR2 SYDVKM. The CDR3 totals 12 residues. V was trimmed by 5 bases and J by 10 bases, leaving 11 bases between them. CDR3 in amino acids: CASSDTYEELFF. The CDR3 DNA sequence: TGTGCCAGCAGTGATACATATGAGGAGCTGTTTTTT.

This clone appeared a single time. This chain links TRBV29-1 with TRBJ2-2; 9 bases are a match to TRBD1. Germline trimming cut 6 bases from V and 7 bases from J; bases unmatched to any gene: 6. CDR3 length: 13 amino acids. Germline values: CDR1 SQVTM, CDR2 ANQGSEA. CDR3 DNA: TGCAGCGTCTCGGACAGGGGAGACGGGGAGCTGTTTTTT. Protein product: CSVSDRGDGELFF.

The sample holds a few counts of this clone. The genes are TRBV19 and TRBJ1-1; 9 bases align to TRBD1. CDR3 length: 16 amino acids. The V gene's germline CDR1 is LNHDA and CDR2 SQIVND (reference sequence). With 2 bases clipped from V and 6 bases from J, the junction kept 10 bases outside the gene matches. The CDR3 DNA is TGTGCCAGTAGTATATCCCCGGGACAGGGAAGGCCTGAAGCTTTCTTT. It codes for CASSISPGQGRPEAFF.

This sequence joins TRBV15 and TRBJ2-3; D possibly corresponds to TRBD1 (5 bases). The germline V gene encodes CDR1 LNHNV and CDR2 YYDKDF (reference sequence). V was cut by 6 bases and J by 4 bases, with 23 bases left in between. The CDR3 has 17 amino acids. CDR3 amino acids: CATSSFRLQANADTQYF. The CDR3, as DNA: TGTGCCACCAGTTCATTCAGGTTACAGGCGAACGCAGATACGCAGTATTTT.

This chain links TRBV6-2 or TRBV6-3 with TRBJ2-3; 8 positions agree with TRBD2. From germline, CDR1 is MNHEY and CDR2 SVGEGT. After removal of 6 bases from V and 2 bases from J, the junction contained 10 bases not matched to a gene. The CDR3 extends over 16 amino acids. The CDR3 loop is CASSFGLAHPTDTQYF. In DNA, the CDR3 is TGTGCCAGCAGCTTCGGACTAGCCCATCCCACAGATACGCAGTATTTT.

This clone came up a few times. Here the CDR3 reads CASSKDGGRADTQYF. The CDR3 DNA reads as TGTGCCAGTAGTAAAGACGGGGGACGTGCAGATACGCAGTATTTT. The chain joins TRBV19 to TRBJ2-3; a possible D gene is TRBD2 (6 bases). The germline gives CDR1 LNHDA, CDR2 SQIVND (reference sequence). With 4 bases removed from V and 4 bases from J, the gap between germline ends came to 15 bases. The CDR3 extends over 15 amino acids.

This chain uses TRBV7-9 with TRBJ2-3, with D perhaps TRBD2 (5 bases). V gave up 3 bases and J gave up 0 bases, with 13 bases separating them. The CDR3 loop spans 16 amino acids. The germline V gene has CDR1 SEHNR and CDR2 FQNEAQ (reference sequence). The CDR3 protein is CASSFLVGVSTDTQYF. CDR3 sequence (DNA): TGTGCCAGCAGCTTTCTGGTGGGAGTCAGCACAGATACGCAGTATTTT.

DNA of the CDR3: TGTGCTAGTGGTAACCCGAGGACAGGGGGCATCAGGGATGGCTACACCTTC. As protein: CASGNPRTGGIRDGYTF. The chain joins TRBV12-5 to TRBJ1-2; 11 bases fit TRBD1. Germline values: CDR1 LGHNT, CDR2 FRNRAP. J gave up 6 bases and V 5 bases, and 14 bases lay outside the gene matches. The CDR3 totals 17 residues. The variable domain in full, with the rest retrieved from reference TRBV12-5 and TRBJ1-2, is DARVTQTPRHKVTEMGQEVTMRCQPILGHNTVFWYRQTMMQGLELLAYFRNRAPLDDSGMPKDRFSAEMPDATLATLKIQPSEPRDSAVYFCASGNPRTGGIRDGYTFGSGTRLTVV.

This rearrangement joins TRBV5-1 to TRBJ2-2; TRBD1 agrees at 7 bases. Germline CDR1 SGHRS, CDR2 YFSETQ. CDR3 size: 16 residues. Trimming cost V 3 bases and J 0 bases; bases outside gene matches: 5. The CDR3 region has the DNA TGCGCCAGCAGCTGGGGCGACAGGGCGAACACCGGGGAGCTGTTTTTT. It specifies CASSWGDRANTGELFF.

The chain has TRBV7-2 and TRBJ2-3; D is ambiguous. CDR1 and CDR2 from the germline V gene are SGHTA and FQGNSA. Trimming removed 1 base from V and 4 bases from J, with 6 bases in between. The CDR3 extends over 13 amino acids. Here the CDR3 reads CASSLGRADTQYF. In DNA form, the CDR3 reads TGTGCCAGCAGCTTAGGTCGGGCAGATACGCAGTATTTT. Full variable domain (outside the CDR3, taken from reference TRBV7-2 and TRBJ2-3): GAGVSQSPSNKVTEKGKDVELRCDPISGHTALYWYRQSLGQGLEFLIYFQGNSAPDKSGLPSDRFSAERTGGSVSTLTIQRTQQEDSAVYLCASSLGRADTQYFGPGTRLTVL.